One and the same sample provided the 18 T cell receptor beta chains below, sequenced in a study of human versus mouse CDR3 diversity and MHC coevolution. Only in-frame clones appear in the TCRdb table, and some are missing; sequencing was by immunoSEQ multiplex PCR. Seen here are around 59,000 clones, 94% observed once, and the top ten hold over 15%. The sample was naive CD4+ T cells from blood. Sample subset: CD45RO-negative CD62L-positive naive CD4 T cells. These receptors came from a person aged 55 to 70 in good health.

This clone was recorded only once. The CDR3: CASSPSLGITTGPRSPLHF. In nucleotides, the CDR3 is TGTGCCAGCAGCCCATCCCTCGGAATAACGACAGGCCCCCGTTCACCCCTCCACTTT. The chain uses TRBV7-9 and TRBJ1-6, with D possibly TRBD1 on 6 matching bases. With 5 bases removed from V and 9 bases from J, the gap between germline ends came to 29 bases. In germline, CDR1 is SEHNR, CDR2 FQNEAQ (reference sequence). CDR3 length: 19 amino acids.

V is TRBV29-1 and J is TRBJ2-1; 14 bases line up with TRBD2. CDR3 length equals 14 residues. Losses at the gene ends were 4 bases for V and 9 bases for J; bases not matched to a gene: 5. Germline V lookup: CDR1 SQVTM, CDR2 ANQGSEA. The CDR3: CSVVRLAGGAEQFF. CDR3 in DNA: TGCAGCGTTGTAAGACTAGCGGGAGGGGCTGAGCAGTTCTTC.

CDR3 DNA: TGTGCCAGCAGGGTGCGGGAGGGCGACACAGATACGCAGTATTTT. Amino acid sequence: CASRVREGDTDTQYF. V and J are TRBV7-8 and TRBJ2-3; TRBD2 agrees at 9 bases. J was trimmed by 2 bases and V by 6 bases; bases with no gene match: 6. CDR1 is SGHVS, CDR2 FQNEAQ, per germline. The CDR3 contains 15 residues.

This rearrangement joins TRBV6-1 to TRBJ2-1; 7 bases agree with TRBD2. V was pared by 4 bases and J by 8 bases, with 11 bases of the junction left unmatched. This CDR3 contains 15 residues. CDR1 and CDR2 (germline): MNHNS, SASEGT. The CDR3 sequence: CASSVLASSVYEQFF. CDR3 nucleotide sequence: TGTGCCAGCAGTGTACTAGCGAGTAGTGTCTATGAGCAGTTCTTC.

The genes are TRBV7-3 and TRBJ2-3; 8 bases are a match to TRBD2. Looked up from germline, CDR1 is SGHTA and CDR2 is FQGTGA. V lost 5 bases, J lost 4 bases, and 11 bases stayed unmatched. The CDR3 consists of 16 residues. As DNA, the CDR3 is TGTGCCAGCAGCACCGGGGGGGGTAGGGGCCCAGATACGCAGTATTTT. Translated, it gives CASSTGGGRGPDTQYF.

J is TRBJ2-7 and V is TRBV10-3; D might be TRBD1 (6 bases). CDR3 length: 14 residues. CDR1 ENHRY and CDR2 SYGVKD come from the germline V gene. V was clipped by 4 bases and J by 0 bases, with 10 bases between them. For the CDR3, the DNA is TGTGCCATCAGTGGGGGGCGGGCCTCCTACGAGCAGTACTTC. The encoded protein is CAISGGRASYEQYF.

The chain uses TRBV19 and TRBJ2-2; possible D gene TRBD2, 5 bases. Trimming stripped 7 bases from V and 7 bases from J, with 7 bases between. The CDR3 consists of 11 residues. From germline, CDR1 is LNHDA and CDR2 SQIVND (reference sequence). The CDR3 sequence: CASKEVGELFF. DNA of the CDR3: TGTGCCAGTAAGGAGGTCGGGGAGCTGTTTTTT.

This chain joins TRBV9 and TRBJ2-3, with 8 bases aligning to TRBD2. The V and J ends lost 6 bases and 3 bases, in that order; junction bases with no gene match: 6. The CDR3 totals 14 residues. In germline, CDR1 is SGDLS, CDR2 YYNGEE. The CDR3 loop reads CASNLAGGTDTQYF. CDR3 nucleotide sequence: TGTGCCAGCAACCTAGCGGGCGGGACAGATACGCAGTATTTT. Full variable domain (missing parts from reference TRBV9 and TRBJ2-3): DSGVTQTPKHLITATGQRVTLRCSPRSGDLSVYWYQQSLDQGLQFLIQYYNGEERAKGNILERFSAQQFPDLHSELNLSSLELGDSALYFCASNLAGGTDTQYFGPGTRLTVL.

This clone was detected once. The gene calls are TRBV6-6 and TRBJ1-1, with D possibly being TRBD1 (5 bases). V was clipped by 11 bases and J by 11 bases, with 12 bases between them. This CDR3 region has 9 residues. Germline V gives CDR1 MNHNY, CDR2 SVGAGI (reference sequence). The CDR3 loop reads CAVGVGAFF. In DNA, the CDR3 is TGTGCCGTAGGGGTAGGGGCTTTCTTT.

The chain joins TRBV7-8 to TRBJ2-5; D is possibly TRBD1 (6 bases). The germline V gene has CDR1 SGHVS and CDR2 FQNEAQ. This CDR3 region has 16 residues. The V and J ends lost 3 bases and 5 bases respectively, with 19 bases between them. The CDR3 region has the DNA TGTGCCAGCAGCTTTGCCTACAGGGTCGAAGGGGAGACCCAGTACTTC. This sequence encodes CASSFAYRVEGETQYF.

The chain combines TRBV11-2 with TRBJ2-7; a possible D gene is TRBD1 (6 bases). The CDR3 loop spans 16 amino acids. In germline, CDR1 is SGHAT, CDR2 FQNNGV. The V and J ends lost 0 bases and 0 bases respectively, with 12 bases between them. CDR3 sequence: CASSLDQGSSSYEQYF. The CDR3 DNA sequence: TGTGCCAGCAGCTTAGATCAGGGGTCGAGCTCCTACGAGCAGTACTTC. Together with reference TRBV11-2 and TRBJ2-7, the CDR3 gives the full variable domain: EAGVAQSPRYKIIEKRQSVAFWCNPISGHATLYWYQQILGQGPKLLIQFQNNGVVDDSQLPKDRFSAERLKGVDSTLKIQPAKLEDSAVYLCASSLDQGSSSYEQYFGPGTRLTVT.

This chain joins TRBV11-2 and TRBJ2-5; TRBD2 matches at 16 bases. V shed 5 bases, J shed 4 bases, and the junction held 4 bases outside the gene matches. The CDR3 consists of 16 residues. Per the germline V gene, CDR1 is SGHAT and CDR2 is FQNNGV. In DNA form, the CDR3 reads TGTGCCAGCAGCCTCGGGACTAGCGGGAGGGCAGAGACCCAGTACTTC. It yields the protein CASSLGTSGRAETQYF.

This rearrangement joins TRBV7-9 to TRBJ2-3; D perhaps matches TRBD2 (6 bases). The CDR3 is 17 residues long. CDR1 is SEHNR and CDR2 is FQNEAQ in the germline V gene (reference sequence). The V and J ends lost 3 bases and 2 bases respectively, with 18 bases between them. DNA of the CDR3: TGTGCCAGCAGCTTGGTCCGGGACTGGACCAACACAGATACGCAGTATTTT. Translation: CASSLVRDWTNTDTQYF. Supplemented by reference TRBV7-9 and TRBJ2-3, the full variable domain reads DTGVSQNPRHKITKRGQNVTFRCDPISEHNRLYWYRQTLGQGPEFLTYFQNEAQLEKSRLLSDRFSAERPKGSFSTLEIQRTEQGDSAMYLCASSLVRDWTNTDTQYFGPGTRLTVL.

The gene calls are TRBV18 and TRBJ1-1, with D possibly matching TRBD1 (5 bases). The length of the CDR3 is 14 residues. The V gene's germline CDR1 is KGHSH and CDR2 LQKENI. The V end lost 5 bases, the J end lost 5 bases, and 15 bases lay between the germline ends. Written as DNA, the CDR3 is TGTGCCAGCTCATCCTTGCAGGGAGGAACTGAAGCTTTCTTT. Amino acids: CASSSLQGGTEAFF.

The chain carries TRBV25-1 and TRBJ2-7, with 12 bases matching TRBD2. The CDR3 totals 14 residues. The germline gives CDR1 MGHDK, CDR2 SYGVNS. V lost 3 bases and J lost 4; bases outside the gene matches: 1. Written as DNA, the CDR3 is TGTGCCAGCAGTGAGACTAGCGGGGGATACGAGCAGTACTTC. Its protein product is CASSETSGGYEQYF.

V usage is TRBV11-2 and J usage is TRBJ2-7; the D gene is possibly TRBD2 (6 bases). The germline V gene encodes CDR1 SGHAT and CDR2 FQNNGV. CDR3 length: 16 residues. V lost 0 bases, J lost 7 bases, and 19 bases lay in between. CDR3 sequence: CASSLERGSGYGEQYF. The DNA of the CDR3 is TGTGCCAGCAGCTTAGAAAGGGGTAGCGGATACGGGGAGCAGTACTTC.

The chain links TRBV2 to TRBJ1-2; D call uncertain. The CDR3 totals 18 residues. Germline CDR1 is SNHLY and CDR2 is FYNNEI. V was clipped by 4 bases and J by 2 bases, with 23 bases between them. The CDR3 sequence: CASSVPTHQRNRNYGYTF. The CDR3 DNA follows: TGTGCCAGCAGTGTCCCCACCCATCAGAGGAATCGAAACTATGGCTACACCTTC.

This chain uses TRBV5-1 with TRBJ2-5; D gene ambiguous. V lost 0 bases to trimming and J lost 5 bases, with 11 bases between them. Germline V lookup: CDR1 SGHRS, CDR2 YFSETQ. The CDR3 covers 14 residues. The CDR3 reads CASSLESSGETQYF. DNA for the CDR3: TGCGCCAGCAGCTTGGAGTCTAGTGGGGAGACCCAGTACTTC.